This TCR beta chain appears in the sequencing data of a study of PD-1 blockade in classical Hodgkin lymphoma. Overall study context: It was nivolumab at 3 mg/kg, given intravenously every 2 weeks, that patients received. Regarding the study as a whole: CD4+ TCR diversity climbed significantly by C4D1, unlike CD8+ TCR diversity. Before treatment, complete responders showed about the same diversity as newly diagnosed patients. Baseline TCR diversity was reportedly lower in newly diagnosed patients than in healthy donors. It was reported as lower still in relapsed/refractory patients.

After autologous stem cell transplantation all patients relapsed, and prior brentuximab vedotin exposure differed between cohorts. Sequencing was performed with immunoSEQ multiplex PCR; in TCRdb, only in-frame clones are kept and a portion is missing. The sample consists of about 18,000 clones, 86% of them appearing once. Germline-derived CDR1 and CDR2 are SQVTM and ANQGSEA. This CDR3 contains 13 residues. The V gene end was trimmed by 3 bases and the J gene end by 1 base; junction bases not matched to a gene: 3. Note on this clone: As yet, its antigen is unknown.

The source of this sequence is a human donor with classical Hodgkin lymphoma. This sample comprised peripheral blood mononuclear cells (PBMCs), obtained before the second cycle of nivolumab. V and J are TRBV29-1 and TRBJ2-7; TRBD1 matches 7 bases. This CDR3 reads CSVETGQSYEQYF. The CDR3 nucleotides read TGCAGCGTTGAGACGGGACAGTCCTACGAGCAGTACTTC.